This T cell receptor beta chain was identified during a study of blood T cells in healthy people across ages. Broader study findings: Estimates drawn from one million T cells were deemed to understate diversity.

This CDR3 is 15 amino acids long. V lost 0 bases and J 5 bases, leaving 14 bases between the germline ends. Germline V gene sequence: CDR1 SGHRS, CDR2 YFSETQ. This clonotype was detected a few times. The antigen is undetermined. Next came a second PCR, run for about 7 to 12 cycles, which used a sample-barcoded 5' primer along with a J-beta primer mix. Via MiXCR, TCRdb re-called the 5' RACE reads, giving one row per CDR3 protein. The sample records fewer than 900,000 distinct CDR3 sequences, roughly 43% being singletons. The TCR sequence derives from a woman aged 55 to 70 in good health. The sample comprised blood. The chain carries TRBV5-1 and TRBJ2-5, with a weak D call TRBD2 (6 bases). This CDR3 reads CASSLGTTPHETQYF. CDR3 DNA sequence: TGCGCCAGCAGCTTGGGGACTACCCCCCATGAGACCCAGTACTTC.